Listed below are T cell receptor beta chains from one sample, sequenced in a study of OX40 agonist ivuxolimab in advanced cancers. Assay used: immunoSEQ multiplex PCR; TCRdb lists only in-frame clones, some missing. The table lists approximately 59,000 clones, approximately 88% of them singletons, with 3% to 4% in the top ten. Sequencing was performed on CD4+ or CD8+ T cells sorted from blood, taken in a trial of the OX40 agonist ivuxolimab. These receptors originate from an adult with an advanced solid tumor such as melanoma, head and neck, liver or kidney cancer. Both conserved end residues are part of each CDR3. D genes are given only for firm matches. Size tells how often a clone was seen (once, few, many) or the class of an expanded clone, and some rows leave it out.

D gene	V gene	clone size	J gene	CDR3 DNA	CDR3 protein
-	TRBV29-1	few	TRBJ1-4	TGCAGCGCAGGACCGAACCTTAATGAAAAACTGTTTTTT	CSAGPNLNEKLFF
-	TRBV6-5	-	TRBJ1-2	TGTGCCAGCAGCCTTACAACCAACTATGGCTACACCTTC	CASSLTTNYGYTF
-	TRBV29-1	-	TRBJ2-5	TGCAGCGTTGATCGAGGGAAGGAGACCCAGTACTTC	CSVDRGKETQYF
-	TRBV5-8	-	TRBJ2-7	TGTGCCAGCAGCTTGCGGACCCCAACCTACGAGCAGTACTTC	CASSLRTPTYEQYF
-	TRBV28	-	TRBJ2-7	TGTGCCAGCAGATCGGGACAATCCTACGAGCAGTACTTC	CASRSGQSYEQYF
TRBD1	TRBV11-2	-	TRBJ1-1	TGTGCCAGCAGCTTTAATACAGGGGGAACTGAAGCTTTCTTT	CASSFNTGGTEAFF
TRBD1	TRBV6-5	-	TRBJ1-1	TGTGCCAGCAGACGACAGGGCGGGAACACTGAAGCTTTCTTT	CASRRQGGNTEAFF
-	TRBV19	-	TRBJ1-2	TGTGCCAGCAGCAGCCACGACAGGAACTATGGCTACACCTTC	CASSSHDRNYGYTF
TRBD1	TRBV19	-	TRBJ1-5	TGTGCCAGTAGTATTACAGGGGGCGAATGGCAGCCCCAGCATTTT	CASSITGGEWQPQHF
TRBD2	TRBV6-1	-	TRBJ2-3	TGTGCCAGCAAATACCAAGCGGGAGGCACAGATACGCAGTATTTT	CASKYQAGGTDTQYF
-	TRBV11-2	-	TRBJ2-7	TGTGCCAGCAGCTTAGTCCAAAGCGGTGAGCAGTACTTC	CASSLVQSGEQYF
-	TRBV15	-	TRBJ1-2	TGTGCCACCAGCAGAGAAAAAGGGACTAACTATGGCTACACCTTC	CATSREKGTNYGYTF
-	TRBV6-5	once	TRBJ2-2	TGTGCCAGCAGTTATTTCATGGGTTACACCGGGGAGCTGTTTTTT	CASSYFMGYTGELFF
TRBD2	TRBV5-4	few	TRBJ2-7	TGTGCCAGCAGCCGGCCGGGGGCTAGCGGGAACGAGCAGTACTTC	CASSRPGASGNEQYF
-	TRBV10-3	-	TRBJ2-2	TGTGCCATCAGTGAGTCCAGGAACACCGGGGAGCTGTTTTTT	CAISESRNTGELFF
-	TRBV30	-	TRBJ2-7	TGTGCCTGGATGAGGTCCGGGCCGTTTAGCTCCTACGAGCAGTACTTC	CAWMRSGPFSSYEQYF
-	TRBV30	-	TRBJ2-7	TGTGCCTGGGGGGGGACGGAGCAGTACTTC	CAWGGTEQYF
-	TRBV7-2	-	TRBJ2-3	TGTGCCAGCAGCTCTTCCACAGATACGCAGTATTTT	CASSSSTDTQYF
TRBD1	TRBV6-6	-	TRBJ2-2	TGTGCCAGCAGTGATCAGGGGGCGAACACCGGGGAGCTGTTTTTT	CASSDQGANTGELFF
-	TRBV29-1	-	TRBJ1-2	TGCAGCGTGGCATCAGGGTCGGGGGGCTACACCTTC	CSVASGSGGYTF
TRBD2	TRBV27	-	TRBJ2-7	TGTGCCAGCAGTTTCTCCACTAGCGGGACCTACGAGCAGTACTTC	CASSFSTSGTYEQYF
-	TRBV27	-	TRBJ2-6	TGTGCCAGCAGCGATTTCTCTGGGGCCAACGTCCTGACTTTC	CASSDFSGANVLTF
-	TRBV11-2	-	TRBJ2-5	TGTGCCAGCAGCCCAGGGACAATACAAGAGACCCAGTACTTC	CASSPGTIQETQYF
TRBD1	TRBV14	-	TRBJ1-4	TGTGCCAGCAGCCCCAACCAACAGGGGAGACTGTTTTTT	CASSPNQQGRLFF
-	TRBV27	-	TRBJ2-6	TGTGCCAGCCGGGCAAACTCTGGGGCCAACGTCCTGACTTTC	CASRANSGANVLTF
-	TRBV7-3	-	TRBJ2-1	TGTGCCAGCAGCTTACCTAGTTCCAATGAGCAGTTCTTC	CASSLPSSNEQFF
TRBD1	TRBV18	-	TRBJ1-1	TGTGCCAGCTCACCTCGGACAGGGTTGGACACTGAAGCTTTCTTT	CASSPRTGLDTEAFF
-	TRBV20-1	once	TRBJ2-7	TGCAGTCTAATTAGCTCCTACGAGCAGTACTTC	CSLISSYEQYF
TRBD2	TRBV4-1	-	TRBJ2-5	TGCGCCAGCAGCCGGCTGACTAGCAACGGTGAGACCCAGTACTTC	CASSRLTSNGETQYF
TRBD1	TRBV30	-	TRBJ2-5	TGTGCCTGGAGTATTACAGGGGGTGGTGAGACCCAGTACTTC	CAWSITGGGETQYF
-	TRBV11-2	-	TRBJ2-5	TGTGCCAGCAGCTTAGATCGCGTAGGCCAAGAGACCCAGTACTTC	CASSLDRVGQETQYF
TRBD1	TRBV6-6	-	TRBJ2-7	TGTGCCAGCAGTTATACAGGGGACGAGCAGTACTTC	CASSYTGDEQYF
-	TRBV19	once	TRBJ2-7	TGTGCCAGTAGTATACTGGTGGGCTCGTACGAGCAGTACTTC	CASSILVGSYEQYF
TRBD1	TRBV11-2	-	TRBJ1-5	TGTGCCAGCAGCTTGGACAGGGGTGGGGAGCAGCCCCAGCATTTT	CASSLDRGGEQPQHF
-	TRBV27	-	TRBJ2-5	TGTGCCAGCAGTCCCAGCCGGCTCCAAGAGACCCAGTACTTC	CASSPSRLQETQYF
TRBD2	TRBV28	-	TRBJ2-5	TGTGCCAGCAGTTTATCCCCGGGGTCTAGCGGGAGGCGGGAGACCCAGTACTTC	CASSLSPGSSGRRETQYF
-	TRBV19	-	TRBJ1-4	TGTGCCAGTAGTCCTTACGGCAGGGGTGCAACTAATGAAAAACTGTTTTTT	CASSPYGRGATNEKLFF
-	TRBV5-4	-	TRBJ2-5	TGTGCCAGCAGCTTGGTTGAAGAGACCCAGTACTTC	CASSLVEETQYF
-	TRBV6-1	-	TRBJ1-2	TGTGCCAGCAGCGAGCAGGGTTACACCTTC	CASSEQGYTF
TRBD2	TRBV6-5	-	TRBJ2-5	TGTGCCAGCAGCTTGGTAGCGGGATCGCAGACCCAGTACTTC	CASSLVAGSQTQYF
-	TRBV30	-	TRBJ2-5	TGTGCCTGGAGTAGAGAAGAGACCCAGTACTTC	CAWSREETQYF
-	TRBV2	once	TRBJ2-6	TGTGCCAGCAGTGTCCAGGGGAGTGGGGCCAACGTCCTGACTTTC	CASSVQGSGANVLTF
-	TRBV6-1	-	TRBJ1-1	TGTGCCAGCAGTGAAGAAGGGGGGCCGCGACGCGAAGCTTTCTTT	CASSEEGGPRREAFF
-	TRBV6-4	-	TRBJ2-1	TGTGCCAGCCATATCAGGGGTAATGAGCAGTTCTTC	CASHIRGNEQFF
TRBD2	TRBV18	-	TRBJ2-7	TGTGCCAGCTCACGGGAGGGAGGCCCCTACGAGCAGTACTTC	CASSREGGPYEQYF
-	TRBV14	-	TRBJ2-3	TGTGCCAGCAGCCAAGTCGGACAGACCACAGATACGCAGTATTTT	CASSQVGQTTDTQYF
-	TRBV6-5	once	TRBJ1-1	TGTGCCAGCAGTGGGGTGGGCACTGAAGCTTTCTTT	CASSGVGTEAFF
-	TRBV5-4	-	TRBJ2-5	TGTGCCAGCAGCTTGAAGGGAGAAGAGACCCAGTACTTC	CASSLKGEETQYF
TRBD1	TRBV6-6	-	TRBJ1-5	TGTGCCAGCAGTTACCAGGGGGCGTCGGATCAGCCCCAGCATTTT	CASSYQGASDQPQHF